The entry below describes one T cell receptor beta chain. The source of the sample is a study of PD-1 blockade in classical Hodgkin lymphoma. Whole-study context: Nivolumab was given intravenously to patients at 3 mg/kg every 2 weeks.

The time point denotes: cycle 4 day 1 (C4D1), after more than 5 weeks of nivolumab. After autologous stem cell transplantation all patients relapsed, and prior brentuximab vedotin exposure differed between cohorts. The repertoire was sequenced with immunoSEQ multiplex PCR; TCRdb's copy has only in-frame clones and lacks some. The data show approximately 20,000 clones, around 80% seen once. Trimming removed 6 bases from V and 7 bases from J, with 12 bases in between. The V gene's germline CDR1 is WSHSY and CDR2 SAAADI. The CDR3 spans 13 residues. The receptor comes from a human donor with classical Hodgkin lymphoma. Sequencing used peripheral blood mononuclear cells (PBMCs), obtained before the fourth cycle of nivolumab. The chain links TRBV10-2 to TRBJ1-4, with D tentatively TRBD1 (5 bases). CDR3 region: CASRERGGEKLFF. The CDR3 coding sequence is TGCGCCAGCAGGGAAAGGGGCGGTGAAAAACTGTTTTTT.